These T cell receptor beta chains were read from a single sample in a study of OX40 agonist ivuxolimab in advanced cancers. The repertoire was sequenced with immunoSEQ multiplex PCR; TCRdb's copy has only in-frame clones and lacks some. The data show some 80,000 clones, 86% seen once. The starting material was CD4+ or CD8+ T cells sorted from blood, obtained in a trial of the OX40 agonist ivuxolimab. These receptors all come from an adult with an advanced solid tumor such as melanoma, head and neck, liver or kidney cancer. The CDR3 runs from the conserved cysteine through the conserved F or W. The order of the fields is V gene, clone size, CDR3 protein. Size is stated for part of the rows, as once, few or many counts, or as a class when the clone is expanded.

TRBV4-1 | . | CASSQDEGGNGYTF
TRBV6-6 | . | CASRKGEQPQHF
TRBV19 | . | CASRHAGTSGTSSYNEQFF
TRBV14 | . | CASSLAGLNTEAFF
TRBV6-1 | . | CASSEVMMGTRYNEQFF
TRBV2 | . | CASSVAGNTIYF
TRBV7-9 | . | CASSLGSLRQFF
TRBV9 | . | CASNPTGTGELGYTF
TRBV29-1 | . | CSVVQSGTDTQYF
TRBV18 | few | CASSPRDTTGRTQYF
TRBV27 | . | CASSYSVRFGTGLAYEQYF
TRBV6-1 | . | CASKMGQGSTEAFF
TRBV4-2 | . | CASSQGGAGVYGYTF
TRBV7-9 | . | CASSLSLAGPNEQFF
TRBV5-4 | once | CASSSTDFPYEQYF
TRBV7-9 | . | CASGRFGLTGYTF
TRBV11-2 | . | CASTPPGNRETQYF
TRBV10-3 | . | CAISAPGSDETQYF
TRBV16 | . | CASSPGTGVSTIQYF
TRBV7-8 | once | CASSPHRVANYGYTF
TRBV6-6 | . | CASSPWPGEQYF
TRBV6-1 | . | CASRRVHTGELFF
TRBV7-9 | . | CASSQRAGLVYEQYF
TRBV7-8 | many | CASSPNGGSSYNEQFF
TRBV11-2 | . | CASSSGLAGAYNEQFF
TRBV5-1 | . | CASSLAGLIQSGELFF
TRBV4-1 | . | CASSQASGTRAQYF
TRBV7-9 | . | CASSLAQGTPRGSYNEQFF
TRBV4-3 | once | CASSQDPPDRDYNEQFF
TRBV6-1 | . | CASSGAQSPKPGSEKLFF
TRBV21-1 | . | CASSKEEGHYEQYF
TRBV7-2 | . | CASSPSGRSEQFF
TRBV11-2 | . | CASSMGANTEAFF
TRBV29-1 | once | CSVGVRGETQYF
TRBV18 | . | CASSPLGLGASSYEQYF
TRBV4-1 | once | CTSSQGRGSYNEQFF
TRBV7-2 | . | CASSFDIAQATTGELFF
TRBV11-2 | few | CASSLGDRDNEKLFF
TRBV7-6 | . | CASSLEGPRAEAFF
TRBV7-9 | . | CASSIPQTGLETQYF
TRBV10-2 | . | CASSSYRGLSRQSTYEQYF
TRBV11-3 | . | CASSPTTGAIAKNIQYF
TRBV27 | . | CASSLVTGTEAFF
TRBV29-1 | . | CSVHRDFRTEAFF
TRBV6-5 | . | CASSPGTGKYEQYF
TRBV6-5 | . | CASSYSARYEQYF
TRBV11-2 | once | CASSRSPGGGFTEAFF
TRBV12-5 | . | CASGLVLSTGNTEAFF
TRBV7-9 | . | CASSLGSGTSSQETQYF
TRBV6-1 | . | CASSDLGNSPLHF
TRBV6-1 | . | CASKTGLSTDTQYF
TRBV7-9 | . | CASSLTGTDYEQYF
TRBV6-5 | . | CASSYSTATNSPLHF
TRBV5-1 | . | CASIHGGSSYNEQFF
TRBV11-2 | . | CASSLGQNPLGAFF
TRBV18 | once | CASSPPPRQFNTEAFF
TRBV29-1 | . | CSVEVPPYEQYF